Below are 18 T cell receptor beta chains sequenced from a single sample in a study of blood T cell repertoires in COVID-19. Only in-frame clones appear in the TCRdb table, and some are missing; sequencing was by immunoSEQ multiplex PCR. This table has about 58,000 clones, approximately 87% appearing once. Sequencing used peripheral blood. The source of these receptors is a man aged 40-49 years with active COVID-19.

This chain uses TRBV19 with TRBJ2-2, with D tentatively TRBD2 (6 bases). This CDR3 region has 16 residues. The germline V gene encodes CDR1 LNHDA and CDR2 SQIVND (reference sequence). V was pared by 9 bases and J by 6 bases, with 23 bases between. The CDR3 DNA is TGTGCCAGCATTAAGAGGCGCGGGGAGGCCCCCGGGGAGCTGTTTTTT. It encodes CASIKRRGEAPGELFF.

The CDR3 here is CAGDRGLGTEAFF. For the CDR3, the DNA is TGCGCCGGTGACAGGGGTTTAGGCACTGAAGCTTTCTTT. This chain connects TRBV29-1 to TRBJ1-1, with 8 nucleotides matching TRBD1. Per germline, CDR1 SQVTM and CDR2 ANQGSEA. The CDR3 length is 13 residues.

The rearrangement uses TRBV19 and TRBJ2-1; D possibly corresponds to TRBD2 (6 bases). CDR1 is LNHDA and CDR2 is SQIVND in the germline V gene (reference sequence). This CDR3 contains 16 residues. V lost 6 bases, J lost 0 bases, and 15 bases lay in between. CDR3 sequence (DNA): TGTGCCAGTAGGAGTCTAGCGTTGGCCTCCTACAATGAGCAGTTCTTC. This encodes CASRSLALASYNEQFF.

Remarks on this clone: At one of its ends the junction is not consistent with the germline gene, which may arise from a read error. V gene TRBV27 combines with J gene TRBJ2-1; 15 bases match TRBD2. CDR3 length: 14 residues. Germline V gene data show CDR1 as MNHEY and CDR2 as SMNVEV (reference sequence). The CDR3 loop is CASSPGLAGGPSLF. In DNA form, the CDR3 reads TGTGCCAGCAGTCCCGGACTAGCGGGAGGGCCCTCGCTCTTC.

The chain has TRBV12-1 and TRBJ2-2; the table gives TRBD2 as D, unverified against the DNA. TRBV12-1 is termed a pseudogene. The CDR3 covers 19 residues. In DNA, the CDR3 is TGTGCCAGCAGCTTACTCGGGACTAGCGGACGCGGGAACACCGGGGAGCTGTTTTTT. As protein: CASSLLGTSGRGNTGELFF.

The J gene is TRBJ2-1, the V gene TRBV7-9; possible D gene TRBD1, 5 bases. V was shortened by 3 bases and J by 10 bases, with 13 bases between the two germline ends. CDR1 and CDR2 (germline): SEHNR, FQNEAQ (reference sequence). The CDR3 spans 13 residues. The CDR3 DNA sequence: TGTGCCAGCAGCTTTATGCAGGGCCCCGAGCAGTTCTTC. Translated, it gives CASSFMQGPEQFF.

There are a few counts of this clone. The genes are TRBV29-1 and TRBJ2-1; 10 bases align to TRBD2. With 6 bases clipped from V and 5 bases from J, the junction kept 10 bases outside the gene matches. Germline loops: CDR1 SQVTM, CDR2 ANQGSEA. CDR3 length: 15 residues. The CDR3 nucleotides read TGCAGCGTCCCTCCGGGACTAGCGTCTAACAATGAGCAGTTCTTC. Translating gives CSVPPGLASNNEQFF.

The rearrangement uses TRBV10-2 and TRBJ2-2; D may be TRBD1 (6 bases). Germline assignment: CDR1 WSHSY and CDR2 SAAADI. This CDR3 comprises 13 residues. V lost 10 bases and J lost 6, with 15 bases in between. CDR3 DNA: TGCGCCATCACAGGGCAGGGTGCCGGGGAGCTGTTTTTT. Protein sequence: CAITGQGAGELFF.

The rearrangement links TRBV27 to TRBJ1-1, with a weak D call TRBD1 (6 bases). The CDR3 has 15 amino acids. Trimming took 0 bases from V and 4 from J, leaving 12 bases between them. Germline CDR1 is MNHEY and CDR2 is SMNVEV (reference sequence). The CDR3 region is CASSLSSGGPTEAFF. CDR3 DNA: TGTGCCAGCAGTTTATCATCGGGGGGCCCCACTGAAGCTTTCTTT.

The chain is built from TRBV4-2 and TRBJ2-1; tentatively, D is TRBD2 (6 bases). Trimming removed 0 bases from V and 10 bases from J, with 10 bases in between. Germline CDR1 reads LGHNA; CDR2 reads YNFKEQ. CDR3 size: 13 residues. The CDR3 protein is CASSQENRGEQFF. CDR3 sequence (DNA): TGTGCCAGCAGCCAAGAGAATCGGGGGGAGCAGTTCTTC.

This clone was recorded once. V usage is TRBV5-1 and J usage is TRBJ1-6, with D possibly being TRBD1 (5 bases). V gave up 4 bases and J gave up 9 bases, with 14 bases separating them. Germline V CDR1 and CDR2: SGHRS, YFSETQ. The CDR3 runs 14 residues. The CDR3 is CASSPLQGTSPLHF. CDR3 DNA sequence: TGCGCCAGCAGCCCTCTTCAGGGTACTTCACCCCTCCACTTT.

The chain combines TRBV9 with TRBJ2-1; D is possibly TRBD2 (5 bases). There are 14 residues in the CDR3. From germline, CDR1 is SGDLS and CDR2 YYNGEE. Trimming removed 4 bases from V and 7 bases from J, with 15 bases in between. CDR3 region: CASSPRTGWNEQFF. The DNA for the CDR3 is TGTGCCAGCAGCCCCCGGACTGGGTGGAATGAGCAGTTCTTC.

This clone is a singleton in its sample. The chain recombines TRBV4-1 with TRBJ2-1; 7 bases line up with TRBD2. CDR3 length equals 17 residues. Germline V gene sequence: CDR1 MGHRA, CDR2 YSYEKL. Losses at the gene ends were 1 base for V and 4 bases for J; bases not matched to a gene: 10. The CDR3 region is CASSQVAGGSGYNEQFF. The CDR3 nucleotides read TGCGCCAGCAGCCAAGTAGCAGGCGGGAGTGGGTACAATGAGCAGTTCTTC.

The chain uses TRBV18 and TRBJ2-3; D might be TRBD1 (5 bases). From germline, CDR1 is KGHSH and CDR2 LQKENI. The CDR3 spans 14 residues. Between the trimmed V and J ends, which lost 3 bases and 2 bases, there was a span of 9 bases. The CDR3 sequence: CASSPVDNTDTQYF. CDR3 nucleotides: TGTGCCAGCTCACCGGTGGACAACACAGATACGCAGTATTTT.

The chain recombines TRBV9 with TRBJ2-1; 11 bases line up with TRBD2. This CDR3 contains 16 residues. Germline V gene lookup returns CDR1 SGDLS and CDR2 YYNGEE. J was trimmed by 4 bases and V by 5 bases; bases with no gene match: 8. The CDR3, as DNA: TGTGCCAGCAGTGACCCGGGACTAGCGGATTACAATGAGCAGTTCTTC. It codes for CASSDPGLADYNEQFF.

This chain uses TRBV5-4 with TRBJ1-6; maybe TRBD1 (6 bases). The CDR3 runs to 14 residues. Trimming left V 3 bases short and J 4 bases short, with 8 bases between. CDR1 and CDR2 (germline): SGHNT, YYREEE (reference sequence). CDR3 sequence: CASSWGHYNSPLHF. In nucleotides, the CDR3 is TGTGCCAGCAGCTGGGGACATTATAATTCACCCCTCCACTTT. Using reference TRBV5-4 and TRBJ1-6 for the parts outside the CDR3, the full variable domain is ETGVTQSPTHLIKTRGQQVTLRCSSQSGHNTVSWYQQALGQGPQFIFQYYREEENGRGNFPPRFSGLQFPNYSSELNVNALELDDSALYLCASSWGHYNSPLHFGNGTRLTVT.

The rearrangement joins TRBV5-1 to TRBJ2-7; possibly TRBD2 for D (5 bases). Between the trimmed V and J ends, which lost 0 bases and 2 bases, there was a span of 6 bases. This CDR3 is built from 13 residues. Germline V gene lookup returns CDR1 SGHRS and CDR2 YFSETQ. The CDR3 bases are TGCGCCAGCAGCTTGGACGGGACCTACGAGCAGTACTTC. Amino acid sequence: CASSLDGTYEQYF.

The sample holds one count of this clone. The V gene is TRBV4-1, the J gene TRBJ1-2; 7 nucleotides line up with TRBD1. J lost 1 base, V lost 0 bases, and 14 bases had no gene match. This CDR3 comprises 19 residues. Germline V CDR1 and CDR2: MGHRA, YSYEKL. CDR3 sequence: CASSQDPKDTQGVNYGYTF. The CDR3 DNA sequence: TGCGCCAGCAGCCAAGATCCTAAGGACACCCAGGGGGTTAACTATGGCTACACCTTC.